This entry lists 16 T cell receptor beta chains sequenced from one sample in a study of T cell changes during pregnancy in multiple sclerosis. Using immunoSEQ multiplex PCR, the repertoire was profiled, and TCRdb retains in-frame clones only, with some absent. The sample consists of tens of thousands of clones, around 89% of them appearing once. Sequences were derived from peripheral blood, sampled after pregnancy. All receptors derive from a female donor in good health, enrolled as a control in a pregnancy study.

This clone was detected once. The V call is TRBV11-3, the J call TRBJ2-7; possibly TRBD1 for D (7 bases). Germline V CDR1 and CDR2: SGHNT, YENEEA. Trimming removed 3 bases from V and 1 base from J, with 13 bases in between. CDR3 length: 15 residues. The CDR3 reads CASSFQGGESYEQYF. The CDR3 nucleotides are TGTGCCAGCAGCTTTCAGGGGGGCGAGTCCTACGAGCAGTACTTC.

The chain is built from TRBV9 and TRBJ2-1; 10 nucleotides agree with TRBD2. From germline, CDR1 is SGDLS and CDR2 YYNGEE. The CDR3 covers 18 residues. J gave up 3 bases and V 0 bases, and 9 bases lay outside the gene matches. CDR3 DNA sequence: TGTGCCAGCAGCGTAGATCCTAGCGGGAGTACAATCTACAATGAGCAGTTCTTC. This codes for CASSVDPSGSTIYNEQFF.

V gene TRBV27 combines with J gene TRBJ2-1, with TRBD2 matching over 8 bases. V lost 2 bases, J lost 10 bases, and 10 bases stayed unmatched. This CDR3 comprises 15 residues. Germline V gene data show CDR1 as MNHEY and CDR2 as SMNVEV (reference sequence). CDR3 protein: CASSLTGGSRREQFF. The CDR3 DNA sequence: TGTGCCAGCAGTTTAACGGGAGGGTCGCGGAGAGAGCAGTTCTTC.

The chain recombines TRBV7-9 with TRBJ1-5; D unresolved. Looked up from germline, CDR1 is SEHNR and CDR2 is FQNEAQ (reference sequence). The CDR3 runs to 15 residues. Trimming left V 1 base short and J 4 bases short, with 11 bases between. The CDR3 loop reads CASSLDLGINQPQHF. The CDR3 nucleotides read TGTGCCAGCAGCTTAGACTTGGGCATTAATCAGCCCCAGCATTTT.

V usage is TRBV11-2 and J usage is TRBJ1-4; 10 nucleotides align to TRBD1. CDR1 and CDR2 from the germline V gene are SGHAT and FQNNGV. The V segment lost 5 bases and the J segment 6 bases; nucleotides outside the gene matches: 6. The CDR3 length is 15 residues. The CDR3 spells CASSPMTGGDEKLFF. In DNA, the CDR3 is TGTGCCAGCAGCCCAATGACAGGGGGCGATGAAAAACTGTTTTTT.

This clone has more than one count but fewer than ten. The V call is TRBV7-2, the J call TRBJ1-5; TRBD1 might be the D (6 bases). V lost 1 base, J lost 6 bases, and 7 bases lay in between. Germline CDR1 is SGHTA and CDR2 is FQGNSA. The CDR3 runs 13 residues. CDR3 region: CASSLDRVQPQHF. The CDR3 region has the DNA TGTGCCAGCAGCTTAGACAGGGTTCAGCCCCAGCATTTT.

The chain links TRBV5-3 to TRBJ1-1, with a tentative D call TRBD1 (6 bases). TRBV5-3 is treated as an ORF (open reading frame) with a function not yet certain. CDR3 size: 16 residues. V was pared by 0 bases and J by 2 bases, with 14 bases between. Here the CDR3 DNA reads TGTGCCAGAAGCTTGGAGGGTTGGACAGTCAACACTGAAGCTTTCTTT. The encoded protein is CARSLEGWTVNTEAFF.

This clone occurred a few times. The chain carries TRBV7-9 and TRBJ1-2; the match to TRBD1 covers 9 bases. Germline trimming cut 5 bases from V and 7 bases from J; bases unmatched to any gene: 14. CDR1 and CDR2 (germline): SEHNR, FQNEAQ (reference sequence). The CDR3 sequence is 16 residues long. CDR3 residues: CASSPTPRQGDSGYTF. CDR3 in DNA: TGTGCCAGCAGCCCTACCCCCAGACAGGGGGATAGTGGCTACACCTTC.

CDR3 in amino acids: CASGEGLVVPETQYF. The DNA for the CDR3 is TGCGCCAGTGGAGAGGGACTAGTAGTTCCAGAGACCCAGTACTTC. This chain joins TRBV5-1 and TRBJ2-5, with 8 bases lining up with TRBD2. CDR1 is SGHRS and CDR2 is YFSETQ in the germline V gene. This CDR3 comprises 15 residues. V gave up 8 bases and J gave up 4 bases; unmatched junction bases: 13. Complete variable domain (other parts from reference TRBV5-1 and TRBJ2-5): KAGVTQTPRYLIKTRGQQVTLSCSPISGHRSVSWYQQTPGQGLQFLFEYFSETQRNKGNFPGRFSGRQFSNSRSEMNVSTLELGDSALYLCASGEGLVVPETQYFGPGTRLLVL.

This clone was observed a single time. CDR3 nucleotide sequence: TGTGCCAGCAGCCCTGGACTTATTAAAGAGACCCAGTACTTC. The encoded protein is CASSPGLIKETQYF. V gene TRBV6-1 combines with J gene TRBJ2-5, with D maybe TRBD2 (5 bases). With 6 bases removed from V and 3 bases from J, the gap between germline ends came to 14 bases. The CDR3 extends over 14 amino acids. Germline V gives CDR1 MNHNS, CDR2 SASEGT.

The gene calls are TRBV10-3 and TRBJ2-1; TRBD1 aligns across 7 bases. V lost 6 bases, J lost 8 bases, and 7 bases stayed unmatched. Germline CDR1 and CDR2: ENHRY and SYGVKD. The CDR3 has 13 residues. The CDR3: CAIRPGQFDEQFF. The CDR3 DNA reads TGTGCCATCAGGCCGGGACAGTTCGATGAGCAGTTCTTC.

This clone was seen only a few times. The V call is TRBV4-1, the J call TRBJ1-1; TRBD1 might be the D (5 bases). The CDR3 sequence is 12 residues long. Germline assignment: CDR1 MGHRA and CDR2 YSYEKL. The V gene lost 6 bases and the J gene lost 2 bases, with 7 bases spanning the gap. Here the CDR3 DNA reads TGCGCCAGCAGAGGGGCTAACACTGAAGCTTTCTTT. Amino acid sequence: CASRGANTEAFF.

The chain has TRBV27 and TRBJ2-2, with a possible D match to TRBD1 (6 bases). CDR1 and CDR2 from the germline V gene are MNHEY and SMNVEV (reference sequence). CDR3 length equals 17 residues. V was shortened by 4 bases and J by 6 bases, with 21 bases between the two germline ends. The CDR3 is CASSSPASRGVAGELFF. CDR3 nucleotide sequence: TGTGCCAGCAGTTCGCCCGCCTCCAGGGGAGTGGCCGGGGAGCTGTTTTTT.

The chain links TRBV19 to TRBJ2-1, with 10 bases aligning to TRBD1. Germline assignment: CDR1 LNHDA and CDR2 SQIVND (reference sequence). The junction had 18 bases not matched to a gene; V was cut back by 6 bases and J by 7 bases. This CDR3 has 18 amino acids. CDR3 amino acids: CASRDRGRFGREINEQFF. CDR3 bases: TGTGCCAGTAGAGACAGGGGGCGATTCGGGCGGGAGATAAATGAGCAGTTCTTC. Full variable domain (missing parts from reference TRBV19 and TRBJ2-1): DGGITQSPKYLFRKEGQNVTLSCEQNLNHDAMYWYRQDPGQGLRLIYYSQIVNDFQKGDIAEGYSVSREKKESFPLTVTSAQKNPTAFYLCASRDRGRFGREINEQFFGPGTRLTVL.

The CDR3, as DNA: TGCGCCAGCAGCCAAGAAAGGAGAAATGAGCAGTTCTTC. Protein product: CASSQERRNEQFF. This sequence joins TRBV4-1 and TRBJ2-1; D is unresolved. In germline, CDR1 is MGHRA, CDR2 YSYEKL. V gave up 0 bases and J gave up 7 bases, with 7 bases separating them. The CDR3 has 13 amino acids.

The chain combines TRBV6-1 with TRBJ2-1, with D hard to call. V dropped 7 bases and J dropped 7 bases, with 14 bases sitting between them. Germline V CDR1 and CDR2: MNHNS, SASEGT. This CDR3 has 13 residues. The CDR3 loop reads CASTRRVGNEQFF. The CDR3 DNA is TGTGCCAGCACTAGGAGAGTGGGTAATGAGCAGTTCTTC.